This T cell receptor beta chain came from a study of T cell clonotyping in hematopoietic cell transplantation. Overall study results and limits: Few recipient clonotypes overlapped donors; over 97% were de novo at given depth. Pathologically expanded recipient clonotypes increased progressively from day 30 to day 180 as diversity fell. No sorting was done, leaving CD4 and CD8 contributions mixed.

V shed 3 bases and J 4 bases; nucleotides not matched to a gene: 5. The germline gives CDR1 KGHSH, CDR2 LQKENI. The CDR3 covers 15 residues. TCRdb's table, derived via immunoSEQ multiplex PCR, lists solely in-frame clones and lacks some. Here the sample spans tens of thousands of clones, approximately 95% being singletons. A word on this clone: What it recognizes is unknown.

The TCR was taken from a man aged 25-45 years in good health. Some clones in this sample may be carry-over from other donors' samples. What was sequenced was peripheral blood mononuclear cells. The V gene is TRBV18, the J gene TRBJ2-1; 8 bases fit TRBD1. Written as DNA, the CDR3 is TGTGCCAGCTCACCTCCGGACAGGGTGTACAATGAGCAGTTCTTC. It yields the protein CASSPPDRVYNEQFF.